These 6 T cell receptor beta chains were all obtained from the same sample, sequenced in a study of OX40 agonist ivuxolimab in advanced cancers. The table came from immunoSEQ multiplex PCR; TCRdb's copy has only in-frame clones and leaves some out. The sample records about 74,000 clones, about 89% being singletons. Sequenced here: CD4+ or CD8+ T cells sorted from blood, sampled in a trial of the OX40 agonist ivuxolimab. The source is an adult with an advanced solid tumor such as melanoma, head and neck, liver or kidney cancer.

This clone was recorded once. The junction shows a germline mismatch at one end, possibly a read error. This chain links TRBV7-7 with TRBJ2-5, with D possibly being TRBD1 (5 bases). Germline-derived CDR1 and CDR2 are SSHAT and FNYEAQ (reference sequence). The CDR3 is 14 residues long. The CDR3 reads CASSFGRGQETQYF. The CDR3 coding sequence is TGTGCTAGCAGCTTCGGTAGGGGCCAAGAGACCCAGTACTTC.

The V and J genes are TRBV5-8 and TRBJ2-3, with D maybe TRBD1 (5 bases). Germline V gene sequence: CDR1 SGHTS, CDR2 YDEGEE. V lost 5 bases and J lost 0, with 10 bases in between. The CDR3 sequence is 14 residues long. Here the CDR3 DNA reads TGTGCCAGCAGTTCCGGACACAGCACAGATACGCAGTATTTT. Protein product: CASSSGHSTDTQYF. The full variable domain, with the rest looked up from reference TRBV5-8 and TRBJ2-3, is EAGVTQSPTHLIKTRGQQATLRCSPISGHTSVYWYQQALGLGLQFLLWYDEGEERNRGNFPPRFSGRQFPNYSSELNVNALELEDSALYLCASSSGHSTDTQYFGPGTRLTVL.

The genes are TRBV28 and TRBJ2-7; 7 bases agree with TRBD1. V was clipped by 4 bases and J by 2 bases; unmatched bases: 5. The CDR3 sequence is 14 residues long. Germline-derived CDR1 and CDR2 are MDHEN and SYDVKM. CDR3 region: CASSSHRGPYEQYF. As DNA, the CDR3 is TGTGCCAGCAGTTCTCACAGGGGTCCCTACGAGCAGTACTTC.

CDR3 sequence: CASSFAAGVDEQYF. The DNA for the CDR3 is TGTGCCAGCAGTTTCGCAGCGGGGGTCGACGAGCAGTACTTC. V and J are TRBV27 and TRBJ2-7; 8 positions match TRBD2. The length of the CDR3 is 14 residues. Germline values: CDR1 MNHEY, CDR2 SMNVEV (reference sequence). The junction had 6 bases not matched to a gene; V was cut back by 3 bases and J by 5 bases.

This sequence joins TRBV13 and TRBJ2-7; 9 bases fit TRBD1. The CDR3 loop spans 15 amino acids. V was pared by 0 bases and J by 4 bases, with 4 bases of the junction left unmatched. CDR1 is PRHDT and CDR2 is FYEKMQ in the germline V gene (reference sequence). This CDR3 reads CASSLGGQGGYEQYF. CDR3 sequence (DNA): TGTGCCAGCAGCTTAGGGGGACAGGGTGGTTACGAGCAGTACTTC.

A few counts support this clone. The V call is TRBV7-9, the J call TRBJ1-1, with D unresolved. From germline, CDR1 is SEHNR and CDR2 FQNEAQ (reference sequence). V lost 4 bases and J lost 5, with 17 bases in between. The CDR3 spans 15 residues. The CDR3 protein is CASSSGRTLGTEAFF. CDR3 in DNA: TGTGCCAGCAGCTCCGGTCGGACCCTGGGTACTGAAGCTTTCTTT. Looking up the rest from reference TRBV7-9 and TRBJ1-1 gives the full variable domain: DTGVSQNPRHKITKRGQNVTFRCDPISEHNRLYWYRQTLGQGPEFLTYFQNEAQLEKSRLLSDRFSAERPKGSFSTLEIQRTEQGDSAMYLCASSSGRTLGTEAFFGQGTRLTVV.